This TCR beta chain is drawn from a study of OX40 agonist ivuxolimab in advanced cancers. Points from the study as a whole: Partial responders at 0.1-3.0 mg/kg had among the lowest clonal expansion.

This table comes from immunoSEQ multiplex PCR, and its TCRdb copy is limited to in-frame clones, with some not included. The repertoire consists of around 110,000 clones, with around 93% occurring once and the leading ten covering roughly 1.1%. This CDR3 region has 13 residues. V was shortened by 2 bases and J by 2 bases, with 8 bases between the two germline ends. CDR1 and CDR2 (germline): GTSNPN, SVGIG (reference sequence). As for this clone: Its antigen is unknown.

The material sequenced was CD4+ or CD8+ T cells sorted from blood, taken in a trial of the OX40 agonist ivuxolimab. The receptor was derived from an adult with an advanced solid tumor such as melanoma, head and neck, liver or kidney cancer. The rearrangement joins TRBV30 to TRBJ2-3; D call uncertain. CDR3 nucleotide sequence: TGTGCCTGGAGTTTCACAGTCACAGATACGCAGTATTTT. Amino acid sequence: CAWSFTVTDTQYF.